One and the same sample provided the 30 T cell receptor beta chains below, sequenced in a study of T cells in Graves' hyperthyroidism and ophthalmopathy. Researchers took RNA transcripts and amplified the TCR beta CDR3 regions from them. A set of HTBI primers served as the primers for a first-round RT-PCR of the TCR CDR3. TCRdb passed the multiplex PCR reads through MiXCR, listing each CDR3 protein once. Found here are 500,000 or so distinct CDR3 sequences, roughly a sixth of them singletons; the top ten hold about 16%. The sequencing input was blood. The receptors here all came from a woman younger than 30 with Graves' ophthalmopathy.

This clonotype appeared a few times. This sequence joins TRBV6-1 and TRBJ1-6; unclear D gene. The CDR3 runs 18 residues. Germline CDR1 MNHNS, CDR2 SASEGT. The germline V and J ends were trimmed by 1 base and 8 bases, with 21 bases remaining between them. The CDR3 region is CASSEEWLRLPGDSPLHF. The DNA for the CDR3 is TGTGCCAGCAGTGAAGAATGGCTCAGGCTACCCGGGGATTCACCCCTCCACTTT.

This clonotype has more than one count but fewer than ten. The chain combines TRBV5-1 with TRBJ1-1; TRBD1 is a possible D gene (6 bases). Trimming took 4 bases from V and 0 from J, leaving 19 bases between them. The CDR3 is 17 amino acids. Germline CDR1 is SGHRS and CDR2 is YFSETQ. This CDR3 is CASSPDILGGMNTEAFF. The CDR3 DNA sequence: TGCGCCAGCAGCCCAGATATCTTAGGGGGTATGAACACTGAAGCTTTCTTT.

This clonotype occurred a few times. The chain combines TRBV12-3 or TRBV12-4 with TRBJ2-3; D may be TRBD1 or TRBD2 (6 bases each). CDR3 size: 14 residues. V lost 4 bases to trimming and J lost 5 bases, with 13 bases between them. CDR3 DNA: TGTGCCAGCAGTTACAGGGAGGTCCAAGATACGCAGTATTTT. The encoded protein is CASSYREVQDTQYF.

This clonotype was seen many times. The genes are TRBV5-1 and TRBJ2-3; the D is unclear. The CDR3 sequence is 14 residues long. V lost 3 bases to trimming and J lost 2 bases, with 10 bases between them. Germline CDR1 reads SGHRS; CDR2 reads YFSETQ. For the CDR3, the DNA is TGCGCCAGCAGCTGGAGCGATTCCACAGATACGCAGTATTTT. Amino acids: CASSWSDSTDTQYF.

This clonotype has a handful of counts. V usage is TRBV4-1 and J usage is TRBJ2-5, with TRBD2 identical over 12 bases. The CDR3 covers 17 residues. The J segment lost 5 bases and the V segment lost 0 bases, leaving 7 bases of the junction unmatched. Germline V gene sequence: CDR1 MGHRA, CDR2 YSYEKL. Written as DNA, the CDR3 is TGCGCCAGCAGCCAAGATCAGCTAGCGGGGGGGCCGGAGACCCAGTACTTC. It yields the protein CASSQDQLAGGPETQYF.

The DNA for the CDR3 is TGCGCCAGCAGCCAAGACTCTAGCGGGTCGTCGGAGACCCAGTACTTC. This sequence encodes CASSQDSSGSSETQYF. The rearrangement links TRBV4-3 to TRBJ2-5; 8 nucleotides align to TRBD2. The germline V gene has CDR1 LGHNA and CDR2 YSLEER. CDR3 size: 16 residues. Trimming cost V 0 bases and J 5 bases; bases outside gene matches: 8.

The table lists this clonotype with many counts. The chain carries TRBV7-8 and TRBJ2-1, with 10 positions matching TRBD2. This CDR3 is built from 17 residues. Germline CDR1 SGHVS, CDR2 FQNEAQ. V shed 2 bases and J 6 bases; nucleotides not matched to a gene: 10. CDR3 amino acids: CASSLIPLAGDVNEQFF. The CDR3 bases are TGTGCCAGCAGCTTAATCCCTCTAGCGGGAGACGTCAATGAGCAGTTCTTC.

This sequence joins TRBV6-1 and TRBJ1-5; TRBD1 matches at 8 bases. CDR3 length: 15 residues. Losses at the gene ends were 5 bases for V and 4 bases for J; bases not matched to a gene: 7. CDR1 and CDR2 (germline): MNHNS, SASEGT. The CDR3, as DNA: TGTGCCAGCAGTACGACTCAGGGGGCTAATCAGCCCCAGCATTTT. This codes for CASSTTQGANQPQHF.

The V and J genes are TRBV28 and TRBJ1-1; the D gene is possibly TRBD1 (5 bases). Trimming removed 6 bases from V and 1 base from J, with 15 bases in between. The CDR3 contains 15 residues. From germline, CDR1 is MDHEN and CDR2 SYDVKM. The CDR3 protein is CASSPYRGQNTEAFF. CDR3 nucleotide sequence: TGTGCCAGCAGCCCCTATAGGGGCCAGAACACTGAAGCTTTCTTT.

This clonotype was counted many times. This sequence joins TRBV7-3 and TRBJ2-1; TRBD2 might be the D (5 bases). Germline V gene sequence: CDR1 SGHTA, CDR2 FQGTGA. The CDR3 covers 16 residues. Trimming took 5 bases from V and 0 from J, leaving 14 bases between them. The CDR3: CASSLMGGSSYNEQFF. The CDR3 coding sequence is TGTGCCAGCAGCCTGATGGGTGGGAGCTCCTACAATGAGCAGTTCTTC.

The rearrangement uses TRBV4-1 and TRBJ2-7, with 7 nucleotides matching TRBD2. V gave up 0 bases and J gave up 6 bases; unmatched junction bases: 5. Germline-derived CDR1 and CDR2 are MGHRA and YSYEKL. The CDR3 sequence is 14 residues long. Here the CDR3 DNA reads TGCGCCAGCAGCCAAGATCCCTCGGGGGGCGAGCAGTACTTC. Its translation: CASSQDPSGGEQYF.

This clonotype was detected many times. The V and J genes are TRBV30 and TRBJ1-1; D gene uncertain. Trimming took off 3 bases at V and 0 bases at J, with 5 bases between the two ends. CDR1 and CDR2 from the germline V gene are GTSNPN and SVGIG (reference sequence). The CDR3 covers 12 residues. The CDR3 region has the DNA TGTGCCTGGAGCCAGGTGAACACTGAAGCTTTCTTT. Protein product: CAWSQVNTEAFF.

The chain recombines TRBV29-1 with TRBJ2-2; D may correspond to TRBD1 or TRBD2 (5 bases each). The germline V gene has CDR1 SQVTM and CDR2 ANQGSEA. This CDR3 is 16 amino acids long. V lost 3 bases to trimming and J lost 0 bases, with 14 bases between them. Written as DNA, the CDR3 is TGCAGCGTTGAGGACCCGGGACCTTCGAACACCGGGGAGCTGTTTTTT. This gives the protein CSVEDPGPSNTGELFF.

This clonotype was seen ten or more times. The chain couples TRBV2 to TRBJ1-2; 11 bases are shared with TRBD1. Trimming cost V 8 bases and J 5 bases; bases outside gene matches: 1. The V gene's germline CDR1 is SNHLY and CDR2 FYNNEI. The CDR3 has 12 residues. For the CDR3, the DNA is TGTGCCAGCGGGACAGGGGGGTATGGCTACACCTTC. As protein: CASGTGGYGYTF.

This clonotype was counted only a few times. This sequence joins TRBV4-3 and TRBJ2-3; 9 bases map to TRBD2. CDR1 is LGHNA, CDR2 YSLEER, per germline. The CDR3 is made up of 15 amino acids. J lost 5 bases, V lost 0 bases, and 3 bases had no gene match. The CDR3 nucleotides read TGCGCCAGCAGCCAAGACGGCGGGAGGGTAGATACGCAGTATTTT. This encodes CASSQDGGRVDTQYF.

The gene calls are TRBV19 and TRBJ1-5, with no clear D. The CDR3 contains 14 residues. Germline V gene data show CDR1 as LNHDA and CDR2 as SQIVND (reference sequence). Trimming stripped 0 bases from V and 7 bases from J, with 10 bases between. CDR3 DNA sequence: TGTGCCAGTAGTATAGAGGCGTTGGAGCAGCCCCAGCATTTT. Encoded protein: CASSIEALEQPQHF.

This chain connects TRBV6-1 to TRBJ2-1; 9 bases are a match to TRBD1. The germline V gene encodes CDR1 MNHNS and CDR2 SASEGT. J gave up 5 bases and V 5 bases, and 7 bases lay outside the gene matches. The CDR3 has 15 amino acids. The CDR3 loop reads CASSRTGAGDNEQFF. CDR3 DNA: TGTGCCAGCAGTCGGACAGGGGCGGGCGACAATGAGCAGTTCTTC.

As for this clonotype: One junction end disagrees with the germline gene, perhaps due to a read error. The chain joins TRBV11-1 to TRBJ1-1, with D tentatively TRBD1 (5 bases). Germline loops: CDR1 SGHAT, CDR2 FQDESV (reference sequence). The CDR3 contains 13 residues. The CDR3 DNA is TGTGCCAACAGCTTATGGGGGGACACTGAAGCTTTCTTT. Amino acids: CANSLWGDTEAFF.

This clonotype showed up many times. The chain joins TRBV28 to TRBJ2-2, with 8 bases that match TRBD2. Germline V gives CDR1 MDHEN, CDR2 SYDVKM. The V gene end was trimmed by 5 bases and the J gene end by 8 bases; junction bases not matched to a gene: 7. The CDR3 is 14 amino acids. The CDR3 sequence is CASSRSGRSGELFF. In DNA, the CDR3 is TGTGCCAGCAGTAGGAGCGGGAGATCAGGGGAGCTGTTTTTT.

CDR3 DNA: TGTGCCAGCAGTTTATCAGGGCTAGCGAACACCGGGGAGCTGTTTTTT. It is translated as CASSLSGLANTGELFF. V gene TRBV27 combines with J gene TRBJ2-2; D unclear. Trimming took off 0 bases at V and 0 bases at J, with 8 bases between the two ends. CDR1 and CDR2 from the germline V gene are MNHEY and SMNVEV (reference sequence). The length of the CDR3 is 16 residues.

This clonotype has at least ten counts. V usage is TRBV28 and J usage is TRBJ1-1; weak D call: TRBD1 (5 bases). Germline CDR1 and CDR2: MDHEN and SYDVKM. Trimming left V 3 bases short and J 1 base short, with 9 bases between. CDR3 size: 14 residues. The CDR3, as DNA: TGTGCCAGCAGTTTCGCGGGGGGGAACACTGAAGCTTTCTTT. Protein product: CASSFAGGNTEAFF.

The table lists this clonotype with a few counts. The chain links TRBV4-2 to TRBJ1-4, with D perhaps TRBD1 (5 bases). Trimming shortened V by 4 bases and J by 1 base, and 10 bases separated the two germline ends. The CDR3 contains 15 residues. The germline CDR1 and CDR2 sequences are LGHNA and YNFKEQ. In DNA, the CDR3 is TGTGCCAGCAGCCCATCGGGGGGAACTAATGAAAAACTGTTTTTT. Its translation: CASSPSGGTNEKLFF.

This clonotype was counted ten times or more. The chain employs TRBV29-1 and TRBJ2-7; 9 nucleotides match TRBD1. The CDR3 totals 12 residues. CDR1 SQVTM and CDR2 ANQGSEA come from the germline V gene. Trimming at V came to 6 bases and at J to 6 bases, leaving 6 bases not matched to a gene. CDR3 loop: CSVGQGSPEQYF. In nucleotides, the CDR3 is TGCAGCGTGGGACAGGGTTCTCCCGAGCAGTACTTC.

This clonotype has just a few counts. The chain employs TRBV18 and TRBJ2-2; a weak D match, TRBD2 (6 bases). Germline V gene sequence: CDR1 KGHSH, CDR2 LQKENI. V lost 3 bases to trimming and J lost 3 bases, with 17 bases between them. CDR3 length: 17 residues. The DNA for the CDR3 is TGTGCCAGCTCACCGCCAATATCGGGAGTGGACACCGGGGAGCTGTTTTTT. The encoded protein is CASSPPISGVDTGELFF.

The genes are TRBV7-9 and TRBJ1-2; possibly TRBD1 for D (5 bases). Germline lookup yields CDR1 SEHNR and CDR2 FQNEAQ (reference sequence). The CDR3 totals 18 residues. Trimming removed 0 bases at V and 2 bases at J, with 19 bases between. The CDR3 protein is CASSLALGRVEENYGYTF. The CDR3 DNA follows: TGTGCCAGCAGCTTAGCACTGGGCAGGGTGGAGGAGAACTATGGCTACACCTTC.

In DNA, the CDR3 is TGCAGTGCTAGAGATTTGAGGGGGCGTAACTATGGCTACACCTTC. Encoded protein: CSARDLRGRNYGYTF. The genes are TRBV20-1 and TRBJ1-2; 7 positions match TRBD1. Germline lookup yields CDR1 DFQATT and CDR2 SNEGSKA (reference sequence). J lost 1 base, V lost 0 bases, and 5 bases had no gene match. The CDR3 has 15 residues.

The CDR3 is CASSLELDSNIQYF. The CDR3 DNA sequence: TGTGCCAGCAGCTTGGAACTAGATTCAAACATTCAGTACTTC. The chain couples TRBV5-6 to TRBJ2-4, with D possibly matching TRBD2 (5 bases). The CDR3 consists of 14 residues. Per the germline V gene, CDR1 is SGHDT and CDR2 is YYEEEE. The germline V and J ends were trimmed by 0 bases and 6 bases, with 10 bases remaining between them.

In its sample, this clonotype was seen many times. V and J are TRBV27 and TRBJ2-5; TRBD1 or TRBD2 may be the D gene (6 bases each). V gave up 9 bases and J gave up 2 bases, with 19 bases separating them. The CDR3 is 15 residues long. Germline-derived CDR1 and CDR2 are MNHEY and SMNVEV (reference sequence). CDR3 bases: TGTGCCAGACTTAGAAGGAGGGGGTGTCAAGAGACCCAGTACTTC. This codes for CARLRRRGCQETQYF.

There are many counts of this clonotype. The CDR3 DNA follows: TGCGCCAGCAGCTTGTTGGGCCAGGGTTCCGAGCAGTACTTC. Translating gives CASSLLGQGSEQYF. The chain combines TRBV5-1 with TRBJ2-7; D possibly corresponds to TRBD1 (5 bases). This CDR3 comprises 14 residues. Germline V lookup: CDR1 SGHRS, CDR2 YFSETQ. Trimming removed 1 base at V and 6 bases at J, with 14 bases between.

This clonotype has more than one count but fewer than ten. V gene TRBV6-2 or TRBV6-3 combines with J gene TRBJ2-1; D may match TRBD1 or TRBD2 (5 bases each). The CDR3 extends over 14 amino acids. Germline values: CDR1 MNHEY, CDR2 SVGEGT. The V end lost 6 bases, the J end lost 5 bases, and 14 bases lay between the germline ends. The CDR3 spells CASRYSGANNEQFF. DNA of the CDR3: TGTGCCAGCAGATATTCCGGGGCAAACAATGAGCAGTTCTTC.